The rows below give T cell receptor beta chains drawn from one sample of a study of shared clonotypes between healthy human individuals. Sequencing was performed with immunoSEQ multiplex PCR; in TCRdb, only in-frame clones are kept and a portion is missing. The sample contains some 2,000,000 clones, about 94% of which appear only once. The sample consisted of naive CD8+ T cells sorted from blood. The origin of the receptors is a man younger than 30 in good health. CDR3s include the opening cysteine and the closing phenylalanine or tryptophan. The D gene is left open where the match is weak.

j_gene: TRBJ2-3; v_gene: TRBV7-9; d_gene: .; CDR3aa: CASSLDGQVAQYF
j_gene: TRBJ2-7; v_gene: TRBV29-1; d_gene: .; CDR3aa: CSVAEREQYF
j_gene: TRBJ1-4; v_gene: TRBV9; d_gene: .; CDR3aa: CASSAPGGELFF
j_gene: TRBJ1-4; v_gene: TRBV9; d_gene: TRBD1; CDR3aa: CASSLYGTGDEKLFF
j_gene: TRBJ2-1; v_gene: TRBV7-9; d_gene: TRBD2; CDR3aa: CASSLAVAGGYNEQFF
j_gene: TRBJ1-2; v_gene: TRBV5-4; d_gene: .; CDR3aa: CASSLGSGLPYGYTF
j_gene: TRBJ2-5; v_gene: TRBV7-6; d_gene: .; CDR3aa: CASSLEGEGIEETQYF
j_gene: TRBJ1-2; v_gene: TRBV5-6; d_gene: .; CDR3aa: CASSLAEQFGGYTF
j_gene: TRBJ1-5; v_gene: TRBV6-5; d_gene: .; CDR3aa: CASSYSSVNQPQHF
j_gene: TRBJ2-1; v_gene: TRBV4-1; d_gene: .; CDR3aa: CASSQGVGHEQFF
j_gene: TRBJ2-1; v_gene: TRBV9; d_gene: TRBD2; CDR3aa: CASSSRLAGSSYNEQFF
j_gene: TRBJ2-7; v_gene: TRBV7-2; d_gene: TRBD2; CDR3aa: CASSWRTSGGPLNEQYF
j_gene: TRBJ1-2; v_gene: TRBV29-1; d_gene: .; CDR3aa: CSVASGQNYGYTF
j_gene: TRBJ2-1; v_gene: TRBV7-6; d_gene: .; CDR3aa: CASSLGLTNGDEQFF
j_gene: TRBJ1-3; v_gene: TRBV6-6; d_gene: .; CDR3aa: CASSYQDGGSGNTIYF
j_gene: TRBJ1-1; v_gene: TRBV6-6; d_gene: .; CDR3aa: CASSLGRNTEAFF
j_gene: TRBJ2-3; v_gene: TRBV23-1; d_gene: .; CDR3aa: CASRGVTGRADTQYF
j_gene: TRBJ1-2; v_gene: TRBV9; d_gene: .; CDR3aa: CASSGRISGFAWYGYTF
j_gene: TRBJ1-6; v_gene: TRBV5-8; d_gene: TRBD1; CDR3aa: CASSSIDRVASPLHF
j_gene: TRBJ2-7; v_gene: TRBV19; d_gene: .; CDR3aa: CASSPALGPIYEQYF
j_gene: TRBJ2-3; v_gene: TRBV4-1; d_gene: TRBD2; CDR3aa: CASSQVVAGGTDTQYF
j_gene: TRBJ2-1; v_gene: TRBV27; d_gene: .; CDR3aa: CASSLRAASYNEQFF
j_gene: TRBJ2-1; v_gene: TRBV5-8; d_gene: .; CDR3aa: CASSLAWTLPNEQFF
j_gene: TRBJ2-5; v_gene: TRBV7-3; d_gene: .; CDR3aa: CASSVGGSETQYF
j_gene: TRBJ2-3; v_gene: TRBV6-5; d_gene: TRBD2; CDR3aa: CASNRLAASTDTQYF
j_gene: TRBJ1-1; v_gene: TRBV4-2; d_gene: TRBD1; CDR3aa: CASSQTGLTEAFF
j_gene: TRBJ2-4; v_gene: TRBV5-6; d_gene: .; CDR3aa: CASRPTGSLNIQYF
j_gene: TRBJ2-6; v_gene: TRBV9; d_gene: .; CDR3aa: CASSVAGSGANVLTF
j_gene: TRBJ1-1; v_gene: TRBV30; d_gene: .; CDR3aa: CAWNGKGTEAFF
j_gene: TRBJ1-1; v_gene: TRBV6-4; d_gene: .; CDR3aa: CASIGRGLGGTEAFF
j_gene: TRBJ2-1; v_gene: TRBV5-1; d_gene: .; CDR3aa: CASSLSGNSYNEQFF
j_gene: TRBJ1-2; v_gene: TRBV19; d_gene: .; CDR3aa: CASSIDGAGEDGYTF
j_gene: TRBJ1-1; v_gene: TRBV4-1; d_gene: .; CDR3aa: CASSQDPGAYEAFF
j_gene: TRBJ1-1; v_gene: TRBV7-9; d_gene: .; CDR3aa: CASSPSFGDTEAFF
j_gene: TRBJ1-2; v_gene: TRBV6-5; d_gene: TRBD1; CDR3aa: CASSSRDSTFYGYTF
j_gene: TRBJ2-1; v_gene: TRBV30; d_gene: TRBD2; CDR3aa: CAWRGLGVSDEQFF
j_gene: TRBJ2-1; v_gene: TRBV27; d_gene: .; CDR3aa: CASSPSGRVYNEQFF
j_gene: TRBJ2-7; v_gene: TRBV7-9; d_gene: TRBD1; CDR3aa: CASSEPGTAPSYEQYF
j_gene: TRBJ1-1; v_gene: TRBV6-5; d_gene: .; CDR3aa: CASSYGSGPEAFF
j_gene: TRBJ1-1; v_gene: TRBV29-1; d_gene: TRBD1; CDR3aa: CSVEDLLGQGRYEAFF
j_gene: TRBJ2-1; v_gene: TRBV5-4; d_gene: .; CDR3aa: CASSLGTLDNEQFF
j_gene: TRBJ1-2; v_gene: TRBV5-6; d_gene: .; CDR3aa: CASSLTGLYGYTF
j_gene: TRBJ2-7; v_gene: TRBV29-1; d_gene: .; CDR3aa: CSVEDGRQGEAYEQYF
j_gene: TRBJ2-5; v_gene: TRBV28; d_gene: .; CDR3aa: CASSLLRGGKETQYF
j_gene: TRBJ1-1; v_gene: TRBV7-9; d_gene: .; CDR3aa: CASSSYRAGNTEAFF
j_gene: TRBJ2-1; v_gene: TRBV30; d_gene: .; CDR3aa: CAWNPGTGYEQFF
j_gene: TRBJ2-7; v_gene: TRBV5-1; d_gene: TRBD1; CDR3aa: CASSLETADRGIYEQYF
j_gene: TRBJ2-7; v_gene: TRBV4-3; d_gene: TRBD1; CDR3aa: CASSHTGTGDEQYF
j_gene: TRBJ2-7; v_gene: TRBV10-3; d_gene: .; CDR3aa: CAISASGTYEQYF
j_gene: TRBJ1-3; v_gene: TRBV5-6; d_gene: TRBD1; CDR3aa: CASSFQGASSGNTIYF
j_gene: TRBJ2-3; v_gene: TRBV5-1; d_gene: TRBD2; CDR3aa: CASSLEASGGVGDTQYF
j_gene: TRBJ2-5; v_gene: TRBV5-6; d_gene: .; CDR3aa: CASSLGQQETQYF
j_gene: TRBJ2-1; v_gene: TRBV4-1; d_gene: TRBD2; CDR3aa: CASSHSGTNSDEQFF
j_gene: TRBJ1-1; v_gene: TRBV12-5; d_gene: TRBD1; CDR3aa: CASGLGTGDTEAFF
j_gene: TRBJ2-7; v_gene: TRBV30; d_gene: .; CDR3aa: CAWSITGFVGDEQYF
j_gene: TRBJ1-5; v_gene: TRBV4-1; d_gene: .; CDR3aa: CASSQDLGVGNQPQHF
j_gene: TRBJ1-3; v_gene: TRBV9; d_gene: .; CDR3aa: CASSVGGWSSGNTIYF